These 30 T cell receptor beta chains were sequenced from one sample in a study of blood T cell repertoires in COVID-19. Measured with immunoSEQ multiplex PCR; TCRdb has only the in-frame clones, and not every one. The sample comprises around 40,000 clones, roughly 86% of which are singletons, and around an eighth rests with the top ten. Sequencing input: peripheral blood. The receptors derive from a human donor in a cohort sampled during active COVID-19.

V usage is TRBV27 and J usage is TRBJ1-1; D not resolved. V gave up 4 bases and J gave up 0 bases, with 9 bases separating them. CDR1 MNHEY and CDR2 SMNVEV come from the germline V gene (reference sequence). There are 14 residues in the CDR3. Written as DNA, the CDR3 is TGTGCCAGCAGTTCCCGAGGGTTGAACACTGAAGCTTTCTTT. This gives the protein CASSSRGLNTEAFF.

The DNA of the CDR3 is TGTGCCAGCAGCTTAGGGGGCTGGACTGAAGCTTTCTTT. Protein: CASSLGGWTEAFF. This rearrangement joins TRBV5-6 to TRBJ1-1; 7 bases agree with TRBD1. The CDR3 contains 13 residues. Germline V gene data show CDR1 as SGHDT and CDR2 as YYEEEE. Germline trimming cut 2 bases from V and 5 bases from J; bases unmatched to any gene: 3.

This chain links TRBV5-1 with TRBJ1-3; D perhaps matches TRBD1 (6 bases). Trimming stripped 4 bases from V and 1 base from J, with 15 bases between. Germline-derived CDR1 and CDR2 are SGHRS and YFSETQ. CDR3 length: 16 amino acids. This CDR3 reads CASSAGGPTSGNTIYF. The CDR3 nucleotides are TGCGCCAGCAGCGCCGGGGGGCCGACGTCTGGAAACACCATATATTTT. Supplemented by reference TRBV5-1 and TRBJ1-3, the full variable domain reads KAGVTQTPRYLIKTRGQQVTLSCSPISGHRSVSWYQQTPGQGLQFLFEYFSETQRNKGNFPGRFSGRQFSNSRSEMNVSTLELGDSALYLCASSAGGPTSGNTIYFGEGSWLTVV.

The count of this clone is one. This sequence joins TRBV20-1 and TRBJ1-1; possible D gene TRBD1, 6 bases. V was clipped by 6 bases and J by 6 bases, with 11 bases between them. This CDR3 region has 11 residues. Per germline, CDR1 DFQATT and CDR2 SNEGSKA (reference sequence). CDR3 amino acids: CSALGGAEAFF. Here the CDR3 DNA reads TGCAGTGCCCTAGGGGGGGCTGAAGCTTTCTTT.

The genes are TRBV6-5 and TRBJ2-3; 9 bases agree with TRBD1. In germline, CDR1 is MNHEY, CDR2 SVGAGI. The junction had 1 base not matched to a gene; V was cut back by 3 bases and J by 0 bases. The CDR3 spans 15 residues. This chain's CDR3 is CASSYGTGSTDTQYF. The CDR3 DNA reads TGTGCCAGCAGTTATGGGACAGGGAGCACAGATACGCAGTATTTT.

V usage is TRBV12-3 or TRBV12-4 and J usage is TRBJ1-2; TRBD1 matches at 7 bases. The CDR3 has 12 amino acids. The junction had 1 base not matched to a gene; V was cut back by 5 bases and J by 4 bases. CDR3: CASSGTAYGYTF. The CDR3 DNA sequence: TGTGCCAGCAGTGGGACAGCCTATGGCTACACCTTC.

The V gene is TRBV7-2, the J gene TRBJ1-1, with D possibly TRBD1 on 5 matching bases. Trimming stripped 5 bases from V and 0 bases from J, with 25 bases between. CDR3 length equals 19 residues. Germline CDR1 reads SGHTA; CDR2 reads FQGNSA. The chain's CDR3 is CASSGDFRSWPFLNTEAFF. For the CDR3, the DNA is TGTGCCAGCAGCGGGGACTTTAGATCCTGGCCCTTCTTGAACACTGAAGCTTTCTTT.

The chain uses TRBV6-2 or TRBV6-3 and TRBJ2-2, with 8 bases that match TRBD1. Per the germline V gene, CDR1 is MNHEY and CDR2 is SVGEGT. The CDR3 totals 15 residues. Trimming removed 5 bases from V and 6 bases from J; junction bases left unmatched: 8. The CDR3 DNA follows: TGTGCCAGCAGTCTAGACAGGGGAGGTCCCGGGGAGCTGTTTTTT. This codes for CASSLDRGGPGELFF.

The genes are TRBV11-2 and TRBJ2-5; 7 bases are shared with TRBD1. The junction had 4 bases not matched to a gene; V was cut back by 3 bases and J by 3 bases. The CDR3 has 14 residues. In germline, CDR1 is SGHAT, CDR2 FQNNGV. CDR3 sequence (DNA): TGTGCCAGCAGCTTGGGACAGATCAAAGAGACCCAGTACTTC. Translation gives CASSLGQIKETQYF.

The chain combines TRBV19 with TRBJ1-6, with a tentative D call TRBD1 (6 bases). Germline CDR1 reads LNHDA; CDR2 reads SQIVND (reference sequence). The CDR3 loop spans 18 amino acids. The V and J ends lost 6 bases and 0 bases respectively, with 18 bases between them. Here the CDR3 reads CASSSGQKLSSYNSPLHF. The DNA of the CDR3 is TGTGCCAGTAGCAGCGGACAGAAACTAAGCTCCTATAATTCACCCCTCCACTTT. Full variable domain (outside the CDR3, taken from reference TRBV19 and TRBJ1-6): DGGITQSPKYLFRKEGQNVTLSCEQNLNHDAMYWYRQDPGQGLRLIYYSQIVNDFQKGDIAEGYSVSREKKESFPLTVTSAQKNPTAFYLCASSSGQKLSSYNSPLHFGNGTRLTVT.

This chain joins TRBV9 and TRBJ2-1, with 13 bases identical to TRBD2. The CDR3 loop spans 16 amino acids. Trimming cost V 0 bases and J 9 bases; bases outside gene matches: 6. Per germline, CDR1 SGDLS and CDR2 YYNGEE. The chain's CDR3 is CASSVALAGGHGEQFF. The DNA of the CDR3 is TGTGCCAGCAGCGTAGCACTAGCGGGGGGGCATGGTGAGCAGTTCTTC.

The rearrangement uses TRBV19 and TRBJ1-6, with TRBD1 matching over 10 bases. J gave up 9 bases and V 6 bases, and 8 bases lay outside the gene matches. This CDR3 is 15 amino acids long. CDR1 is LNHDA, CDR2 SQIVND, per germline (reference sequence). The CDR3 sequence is CASSGAGTGVSPLHF. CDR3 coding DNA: TGTGCCAGTAGCGGGGCGGGGACAGGGGTTTCACCCCTCCACTTT.

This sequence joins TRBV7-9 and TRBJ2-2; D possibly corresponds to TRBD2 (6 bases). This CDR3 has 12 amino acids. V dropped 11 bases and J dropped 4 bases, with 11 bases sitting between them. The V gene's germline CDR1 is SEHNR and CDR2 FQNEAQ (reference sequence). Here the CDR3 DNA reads TGTGCCGGTTTGCGGGGCACCGGGGAGCTGTTTTTT. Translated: CAGLRGTGELFF. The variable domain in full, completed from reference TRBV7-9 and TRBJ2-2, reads DTGVSQNPRHKITKRGQNVTFRCDPISEHNRLYWYRQTLGQGPEFLTYFQNEAQLEKSRLLSDRFSAERPKGSFSTLEIQRTEQGDSAMYLCAGLRGTGELFFGEGSRLTVL.

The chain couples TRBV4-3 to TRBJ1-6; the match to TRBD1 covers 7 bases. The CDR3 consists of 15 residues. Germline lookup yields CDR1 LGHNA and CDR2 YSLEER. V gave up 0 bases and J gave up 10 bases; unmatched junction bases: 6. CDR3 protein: CASSQEDRDGSPLHF. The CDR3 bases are TGCGCCAGCAGCCAAGAAGACAGGGATGGGTCACCCCTCCACTTT.

CDR3 residues: CASSQGAPHDSPLHF. The CDR3 DNA reads TGCGCCAGCAGCCAAGGGGCACCCCACGATTCACCCCTCCACTTT. The genes are TRBV4-3 and TRBJ1-6; D unclear. The CDR3 loop spans 15 amino acids. V lost 1 base and J 8 bases, leaving 12 bases between the germline ends. The germline V gene encodes CDR1 LGHNA and CDR2 YSLEER.

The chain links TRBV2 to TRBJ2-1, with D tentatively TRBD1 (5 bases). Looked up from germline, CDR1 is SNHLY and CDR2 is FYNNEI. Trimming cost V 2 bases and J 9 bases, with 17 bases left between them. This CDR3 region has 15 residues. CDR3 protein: CASSEFGAETVEQFF. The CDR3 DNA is TGTGCCAGCAGTGAATTTGGGGCAGAGACAGTTGAGCAGTTCTTC.

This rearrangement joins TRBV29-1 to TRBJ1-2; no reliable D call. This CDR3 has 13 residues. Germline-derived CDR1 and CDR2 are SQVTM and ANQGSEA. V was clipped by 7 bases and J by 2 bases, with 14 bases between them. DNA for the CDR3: TGCAGCGGGGGTGGAGCCCTCAACTATGGCTACACCTTC. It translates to CSGGGALNYGYTF. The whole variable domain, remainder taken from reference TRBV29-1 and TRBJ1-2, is SAVISQKPSRDICQRGTSLTIQCQVDSQVTMMFWYRQQPGQSLTLIATANQGSEATYESGFVIDKFPISRPNLTFSTLTVSNMSPEDSSIYLCSGGGALNYGYTFGSGTRLTVV.

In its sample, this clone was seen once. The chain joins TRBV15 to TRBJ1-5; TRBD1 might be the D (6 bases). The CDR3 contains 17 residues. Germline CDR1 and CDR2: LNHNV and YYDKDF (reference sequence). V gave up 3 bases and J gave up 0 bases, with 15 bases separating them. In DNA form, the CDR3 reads TGTGCCACCAGCAGGAGGGGGTTGGGGGATAGCAATCAGCCCCAGCATTTT. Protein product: CATSRRGLGDSNQPQHF.

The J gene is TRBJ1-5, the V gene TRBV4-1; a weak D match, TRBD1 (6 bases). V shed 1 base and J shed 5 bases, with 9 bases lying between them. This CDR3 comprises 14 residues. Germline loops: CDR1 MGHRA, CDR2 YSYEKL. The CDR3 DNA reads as TGCGCCAGCAGCCAAGGGACAGCTTATCAGCCCCAGCATTTT. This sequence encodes CASSQGTAYQPQHF.

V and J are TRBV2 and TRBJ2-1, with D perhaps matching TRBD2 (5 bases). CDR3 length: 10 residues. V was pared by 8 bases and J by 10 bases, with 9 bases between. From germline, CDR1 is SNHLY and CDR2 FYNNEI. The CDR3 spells CASLAGEQFF. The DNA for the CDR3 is TGTGCCAGCCTAGCCGGGGAGCAGTTCTTC.

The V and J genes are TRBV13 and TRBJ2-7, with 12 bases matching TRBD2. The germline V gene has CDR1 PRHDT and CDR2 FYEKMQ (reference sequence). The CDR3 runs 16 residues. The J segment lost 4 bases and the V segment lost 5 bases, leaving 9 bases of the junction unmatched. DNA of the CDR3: TGTGCCAGCAGCAGCCGGACTAGCGGGGTTAAGTACGAGCAGTACTTC. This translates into CASSSRTSGVKYEQYF.

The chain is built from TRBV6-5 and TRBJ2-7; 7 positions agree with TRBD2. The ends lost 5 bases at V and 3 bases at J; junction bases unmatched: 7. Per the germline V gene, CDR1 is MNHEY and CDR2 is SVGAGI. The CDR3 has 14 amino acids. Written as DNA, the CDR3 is TGTGCCAGCAGTATTACCCGGGGGGACTACGAGCAGTACTTC. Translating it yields CASSITRGDYEQYF.

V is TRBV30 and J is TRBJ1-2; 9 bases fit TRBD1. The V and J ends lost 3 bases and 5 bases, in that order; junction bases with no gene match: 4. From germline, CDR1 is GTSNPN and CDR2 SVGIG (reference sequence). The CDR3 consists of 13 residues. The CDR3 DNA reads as TGTGCCTGGAGGACAGGGGGGAAGTATGGCTACACCTTC. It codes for CAWRTGGKYGYTF.

CDR3 nucleotide sequence: TGCGCCAGCAGCCCGGGGGGGATCGGCGGGGAGCTGTTTTTT. This encodes CASSPGGIGGELFF. The chain joins TRBV4-3 to TRBJ2-2; 8 nucleotides line up with TRBD2. Trimming at V came to 4 bases and at J to 7 bases, leaving 5 bases not matched to a gene. CDR1 LGHNA and CDR2 YSLEER come from the germline V gene. The CDR3 is made up of 14 amino acids.

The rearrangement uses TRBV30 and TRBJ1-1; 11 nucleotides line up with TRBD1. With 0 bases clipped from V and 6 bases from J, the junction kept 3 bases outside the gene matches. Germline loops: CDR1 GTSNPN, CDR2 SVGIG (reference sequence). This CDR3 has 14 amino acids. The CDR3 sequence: CAWSVRDRGSEAFF. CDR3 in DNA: TGTGCCTGGAGTGTAAGGGACAGGGGGTCTGAAGCTTTCTTT.

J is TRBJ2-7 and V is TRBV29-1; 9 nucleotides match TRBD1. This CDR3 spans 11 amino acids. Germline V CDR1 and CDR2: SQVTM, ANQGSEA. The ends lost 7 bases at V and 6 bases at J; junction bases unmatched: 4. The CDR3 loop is CSADRGGEQYF. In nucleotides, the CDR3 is TGCAGCGCGGACAGGGGCGGCGAGCAGTACTTC.

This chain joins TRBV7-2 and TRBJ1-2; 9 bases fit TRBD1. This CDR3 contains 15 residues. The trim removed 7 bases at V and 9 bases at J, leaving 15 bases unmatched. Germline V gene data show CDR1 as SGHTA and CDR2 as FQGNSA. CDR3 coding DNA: TGTGCCAGCATCAAGGACAGGGGCGCGAGTTATAGCTACACCTTC. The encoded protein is CASIKDRGASYSYTF. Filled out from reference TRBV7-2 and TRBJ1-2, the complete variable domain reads GAGVSQSPSNKVTEKGKDVELRCDPISGHTALYWYRQSLGQGLEFLIYFQGNSAPDKSGLPSDRFSAERTGGSVSTLTIQRTQQEDSAVYLCASIKDRGASYSYTFGSGTRLTVV.

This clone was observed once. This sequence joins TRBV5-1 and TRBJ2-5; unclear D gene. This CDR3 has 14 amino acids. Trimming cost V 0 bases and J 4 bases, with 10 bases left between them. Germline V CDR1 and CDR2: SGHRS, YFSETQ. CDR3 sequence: CASSLDSRSETQYF. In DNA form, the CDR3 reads TGCGCCAGCAGCTTGGACAGTCGTTCAGAGACCCAGTACTTC.

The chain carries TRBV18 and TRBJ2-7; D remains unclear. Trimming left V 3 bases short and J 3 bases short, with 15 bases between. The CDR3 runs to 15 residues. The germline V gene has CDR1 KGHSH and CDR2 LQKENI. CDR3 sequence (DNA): TGTGCCAGCTCACCGTTCCATTCCGGAGACTACGAGCAGTACTTC. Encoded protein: CASSPFHSGDYEQYF.

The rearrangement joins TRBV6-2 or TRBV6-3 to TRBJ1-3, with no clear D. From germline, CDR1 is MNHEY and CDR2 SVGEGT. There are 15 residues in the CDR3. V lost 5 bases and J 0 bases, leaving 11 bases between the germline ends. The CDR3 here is CASSGPLRSGNTIYF. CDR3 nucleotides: TGTGCCAGCAGTGGGCCCCTACGCTCTGGAAACACCATATATTTT.